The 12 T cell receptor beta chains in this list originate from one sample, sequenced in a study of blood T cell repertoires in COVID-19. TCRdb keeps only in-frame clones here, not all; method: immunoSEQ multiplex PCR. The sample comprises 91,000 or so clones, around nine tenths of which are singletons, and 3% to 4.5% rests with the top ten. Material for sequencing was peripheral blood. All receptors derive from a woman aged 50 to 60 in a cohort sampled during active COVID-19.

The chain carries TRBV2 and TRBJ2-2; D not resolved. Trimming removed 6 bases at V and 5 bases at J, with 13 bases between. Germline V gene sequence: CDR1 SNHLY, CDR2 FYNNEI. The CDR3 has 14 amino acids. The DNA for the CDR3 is TGTGCCAGCAGGGCCGGGTCCCAGACCGGGGAGCTGTTTTTT. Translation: CASRAGSQTGELFF.

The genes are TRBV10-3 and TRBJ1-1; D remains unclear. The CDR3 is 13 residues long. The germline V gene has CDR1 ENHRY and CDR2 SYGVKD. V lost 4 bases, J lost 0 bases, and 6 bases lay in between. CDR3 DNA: TGTGCCATCAGTGGAACACTGAACACTGAAGCTTTCTTT. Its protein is CAISGTLNTEAFF.

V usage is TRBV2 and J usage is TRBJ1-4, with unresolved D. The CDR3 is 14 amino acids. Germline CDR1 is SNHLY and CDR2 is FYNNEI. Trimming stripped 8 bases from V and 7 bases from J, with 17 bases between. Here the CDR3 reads CASGPGPEGEKLFF. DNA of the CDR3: TGTGCCAGCGGACCGGGCCCCGAGGGTGAAAAACTGTTTTTT.

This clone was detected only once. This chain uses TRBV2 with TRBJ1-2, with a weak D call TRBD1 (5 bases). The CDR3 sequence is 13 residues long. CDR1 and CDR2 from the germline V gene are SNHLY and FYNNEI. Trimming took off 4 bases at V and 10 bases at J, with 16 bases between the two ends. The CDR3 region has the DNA TGTGCCAGCAGTGTCCGGGGGAATTTGGTCTACACCTTC. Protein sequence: CASSVRGNLVYTF.

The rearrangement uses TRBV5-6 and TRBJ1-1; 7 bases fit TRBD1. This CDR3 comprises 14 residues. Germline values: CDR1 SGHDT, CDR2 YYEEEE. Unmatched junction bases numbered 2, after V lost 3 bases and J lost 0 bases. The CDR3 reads CASSWGQMNTEAFF. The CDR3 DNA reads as TGTGCCAGCAGCTGGGGACAGATGAACACTGAAGCTTTCTTT.

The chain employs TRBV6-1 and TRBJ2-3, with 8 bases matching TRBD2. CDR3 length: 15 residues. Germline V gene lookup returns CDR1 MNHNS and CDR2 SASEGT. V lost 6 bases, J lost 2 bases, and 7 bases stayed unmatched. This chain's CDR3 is CASRIAGSTTDTQYF. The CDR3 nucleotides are TGTGCCAGCAGGATAGCGGGATCGACCACAGATACGCAGTATTTT.

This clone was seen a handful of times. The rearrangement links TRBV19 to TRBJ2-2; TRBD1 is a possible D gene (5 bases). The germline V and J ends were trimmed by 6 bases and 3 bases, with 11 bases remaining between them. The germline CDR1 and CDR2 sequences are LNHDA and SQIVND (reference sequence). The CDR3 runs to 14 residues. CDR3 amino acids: CASSSGWDTGELFF. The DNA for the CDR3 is TGTGCCAGTAGCTCAGGGTGGGACACCGGGGAGCTGTTTTTT.

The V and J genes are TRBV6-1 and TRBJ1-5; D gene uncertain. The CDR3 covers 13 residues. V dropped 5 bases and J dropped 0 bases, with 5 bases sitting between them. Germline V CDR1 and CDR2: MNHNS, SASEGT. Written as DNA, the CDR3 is TGTGCCAGCAGTCCAGGTAGCAATCAGCCCCAGCATTTT. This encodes CASSPGSNQPQHF.

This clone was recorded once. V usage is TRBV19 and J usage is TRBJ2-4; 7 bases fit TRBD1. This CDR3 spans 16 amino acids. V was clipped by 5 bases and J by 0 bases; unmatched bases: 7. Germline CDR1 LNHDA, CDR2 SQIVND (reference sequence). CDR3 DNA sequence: TGTGCCAGTAGTTCAGGACAGGCCCTAGCCAAAAACATTCAGTACTTC. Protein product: CASSSGQALAKNIQYF.

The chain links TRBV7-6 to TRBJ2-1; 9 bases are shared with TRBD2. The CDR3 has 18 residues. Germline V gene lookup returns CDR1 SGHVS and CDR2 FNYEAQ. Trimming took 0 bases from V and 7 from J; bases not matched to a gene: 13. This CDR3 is CASSLALGGRAFTNEQFF. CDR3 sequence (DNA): TGTGCCAGCAGCTTAGCGCTGGGCGGGAGGGCCTTTACAAATGAGCAGTTCTTC.

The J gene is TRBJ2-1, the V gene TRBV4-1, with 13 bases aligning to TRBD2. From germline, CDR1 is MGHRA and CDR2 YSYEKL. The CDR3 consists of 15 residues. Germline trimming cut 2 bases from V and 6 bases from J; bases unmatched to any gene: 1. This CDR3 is CASSQRLAGGNEQFF. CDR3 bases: TGCGCCAGCAGCCAAAGACTAGCGGGAGGCAATGAGCAGTTCTTC.

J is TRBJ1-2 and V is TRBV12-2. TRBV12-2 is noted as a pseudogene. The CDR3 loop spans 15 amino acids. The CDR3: CASRPPEEEDYGYTF. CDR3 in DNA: TGTGCAAGTCGCCCGCCAGAAGAGGAGGACTATGGCTACACCTTC.